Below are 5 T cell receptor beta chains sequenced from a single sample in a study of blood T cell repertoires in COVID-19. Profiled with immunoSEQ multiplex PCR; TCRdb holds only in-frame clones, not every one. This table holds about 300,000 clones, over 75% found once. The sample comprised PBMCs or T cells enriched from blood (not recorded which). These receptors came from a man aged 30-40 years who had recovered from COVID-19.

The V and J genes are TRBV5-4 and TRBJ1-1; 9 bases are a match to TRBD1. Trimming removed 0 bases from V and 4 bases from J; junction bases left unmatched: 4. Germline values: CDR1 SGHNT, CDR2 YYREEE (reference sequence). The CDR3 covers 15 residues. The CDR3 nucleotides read TGTGCCAGCAGCTTGGTACAGGGGGCCGGCACTGAAGCTTTCTTT. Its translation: CASSLVQGAGTEAFF.

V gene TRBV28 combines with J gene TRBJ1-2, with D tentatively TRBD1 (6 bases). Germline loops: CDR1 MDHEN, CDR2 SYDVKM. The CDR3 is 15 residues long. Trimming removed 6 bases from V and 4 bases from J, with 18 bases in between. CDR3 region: CASSSPQGLSYGYTF. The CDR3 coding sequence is TGTGCCAGCAGCTCCCCCCAGGGGCTAAGCTATGGCTACACCTTC.

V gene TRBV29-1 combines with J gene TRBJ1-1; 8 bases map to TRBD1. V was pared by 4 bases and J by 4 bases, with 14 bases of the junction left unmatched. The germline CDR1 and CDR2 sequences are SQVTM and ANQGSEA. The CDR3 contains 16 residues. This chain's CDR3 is CSVANRGLFSGTEAFF. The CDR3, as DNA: TGCAGCGTTGCTAACAGGGGGTTATTCAGTGGCACTGAAGCTTTCTTT.

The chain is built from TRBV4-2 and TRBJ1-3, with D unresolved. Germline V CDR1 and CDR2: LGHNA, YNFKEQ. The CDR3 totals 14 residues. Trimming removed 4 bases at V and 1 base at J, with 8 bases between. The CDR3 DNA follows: TGTGCCAGCAGCCCCCCGGTGTCTGGAAACACCATATATTTT. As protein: CASSPPVSGNTIYF.

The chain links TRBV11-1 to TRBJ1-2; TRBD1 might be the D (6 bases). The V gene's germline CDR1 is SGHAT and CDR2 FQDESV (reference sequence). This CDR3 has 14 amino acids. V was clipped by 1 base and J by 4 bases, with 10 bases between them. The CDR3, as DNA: TGTGCCAGCAGCTTAGGAGGGGGTAGCTATGGCTACACCTTC. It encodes CASSLGGGSYGYTF.